These 27 T cell receptor beta chains were all obtained from the same sample, sequenced in a study of cytotoxic CD8 clonotypes in ibrutinib-treated CLL. Produced via immunoSEQ multiplex PCR; TCRdb's table is partial and in-frame only. Of approximately 150,000 clones in the sample, 77% were seen once. Material: PBMCs, obtained after 12 months of ibrutinib treatment. The receptors originated from a human donor with chronic lymphocytic leukemia.

The rearrangement joins TRBV4-1 to TRBJ2-5; TRBD2 matches at 10 bases. V trimming: 3 bases; J trimming: 4 bases; junction bases outside the gene matches: 8. The CDR3 consists of 16 residues. Germline assignment: CDR1 MGHRA and CDR2 YSYEKL. CDR3 residues: CASSQGSGRAIETQYF. CDR3 nucleotides: TGCGCCAGCAGCCAGGGGAGCGGGAGGGCGATAGAGACCCAGTACTTC.

V usage is TRBV6-1 and J usage is TRBJ1-2, with a tentative D call TRBD1 (6 bases). The germline V gene has CDR1 MNHNS and CDR2 SASEGT. This CDR3 contains 15 residues. V lost 7 bases and J lost 3, with 18 bases in between. The CDR3 loop is CASNTGTTSDYGYTF. The CDR3 nucleotides are TGTGCCAGCAACACCGGGACAACCTCGGACTATGGCTACACCTTC.

This sequence joins TRBV2 and TRBJ1-1; D ambiguous. The V gene's germline CDR1 is SNHLY and CDR2 FYNNEI. V was trimmed by 8 bases and J by 3 bases, leaving 10 bases between them. This CDR3 is built from 12 residues. This CDR3 reads CASEVVDTEAFF. In DNA form, the CDR3 reads TGTGCCAGCGAAGTCGTAGACACTGAAGCTTTCTTT.

V and J are TRBV5-1 and TRBJ1-4, with 7 positions matching TRBD1. The CDR3 runs to 15 residues. The ends lost 7 bases at V and 2 bases at J; junction bases unmatched: 8. Germline V gene data show CDR1 as SGHRS and CDR2 as YFSETQ. The CDR3 region has the DNA TGCGCCAGCTCCCTAGACAGGGCGACTAATGAAAAACTGTTTTTT. This codes for CASSLDRATNEKLFF.

The chain carries TRBV11-2 and TRBJ2-3; 8 positions match TRBD1. The CDR3 sequence is 15 residues long. V lost 4 bases and J lost 1; bases outside the gene matches: 4. CDR1 is SGHAT and CDR2 is FQNNGV in the germline V gene. The CDR3 is CASSSQQGGTDTQYF. The CDR3 DNA sequence: TGTGCCAGCAGCTCTCAACAGGGGGGCACAGATACGCAGTATTTT.

The chain uses TRBV19 and TRBJ1-6, with no clear D. V was pared by 5 bases and J by 9 bases, with 11 bases between. Germline V gene data show CDR1 as LNHDA and CDR2 as SQIVND (reference sequence). The CDR3 extends over 13 amino acids. The CDR3 nucleotides read TGTGCCAGTAGTTCCCAACAGCGTTCACCCCTCCACTTT. Translation: CASSSQQRSPLHF.

The chain is built from TRBV7-3 and TRBJ2-1; D gene uncertain. Trimming stripped 5 bases from V and 3 bases from J, with 5 bases between. This CDR3 is built from 12 residues. Germline CDR1 is SGHTA and CDR2 is FQGTGA. The CDR3 coding sequence is TGTGCCAGCAGCATTAACTACAATGAGCAGTTCTTC. Translated, it gives CASSINYNEQFF.

The CDR3 nucleotides are TGTGCCAGCTCACCACCGGAGCAATCAGCCTATCAGCCCCAGCATTTT. Translated: CASSPPEQSAYQPQHF. This rearrangement joins TRBV18 to TRBJ1-5; D call uncertain. Germline values: CDR1 KGHSH, CDR2 LQKENI. V lost 0 bases and J lost 5, with 14 bases in between. There are 16 residues in the CDR3.

The V gene is TRBV28, the J gene TRBJ2-7; 7 positions match TRBD2. The V and J ends lost 6 bases and 2 bases, in that order; junction bases with no gene match: 4. The germline CDR1 and CDR2 sequences are MDHEN and SYDVKM. CDR3 length: 13 residues. The CDR3 protein is CASRTGGAYEQYF. In DNA form, the CDR3 reads TGTGCCAGCAGGACGGGGGGTGCCTACGAGCAGTACTTC.

The genes are TRBV28 and TRBJ2-7, with TRBD1 matching over 9 bases. V shed 5 bases, J shed 3 bases, and the junction held 23 bases outside the gene matches. CDR1 and CDR2 from the germline V gene are MDHEN and SYDVKM. The CDR3 runs to 20 residues. The DNA for the CDR3 is TGTGCCAGCAGTCTAGTTGGAAAATTTCTTGGGACAGGGATACACTACGAGCAGTACTTC. Its protein is CASSLVGKFLGTGIHYEQYF.

The chain uses TRBV2 and TRBJ1-2; D not certain. V was cut by 2 bases and J by 1 base, with 17 bases left in between. In germline, CDR1 is SNHLY, CDR2 FYNNEI. The CDR3 length is 17 residues. The CDR3 DNA follows: TGTGCCAGCAGTGAAATGACACCCTGGATACTTAACTATGGCTACACCTTC. Its translation: CASSEMTPWILNYGYTF.

The chain recombines TRBV7-2 with TRBJ1-4; 11 nucleotides align to TRBD1. V shed 7 bases and J 8 bases; nucleotides not matched to a gene: 9. The germline V gene has CDR1 SGHTA and CDR2 FQGNSA. This CDR3 spans 15 amino acids. The CDR3 region is CASTPRTGGNEKLFF. In DNA, the CDR3 is TGTGCCAGCACCCCCCGGACAGGGGGCAACGAAAAACTGTTTTTT.

The V call is TRBV11-3, the J call TRBJ2-7; unclear D gene. The V end lost 3 bases, the J end lost 2 bases, and 11 bases lay between the germline ends. The CDR3 covers 14 residues. In germline, CDR1 is SGHNT, CDR2 YENEEA. The CDR3 reads CASSFQVSTYEQYF. As DNA, the CDR3 is TGTGCCAGCAGCTTTCAGGTTTCAACCTACGAGCAGTACTTC. Combining the CDR3 with reference TRBV11-3 and TRBJ2-7 gives the whole variable domain EAGVVQSPRYKIIEKKQPVAFWCNPISGHNTLYWYLQNLGQGPELLIRYENEEAVDDSQLPKDRFSAERLKGVDSTLKIQPAELGDSAVYLCASSFQVSTYEQYFGPGTRLTVT.

There are a few counts of this clone. The gene calls are TRBV11-2 and TRBJ2-1; the D gene is possibly TRBD2 (5 bases). Deletions cut 6 bases from V and 4 bases from J, with 16 bases between. This CDR3 spans 15 amino acids. Germline V gives CDR1 SGHAT, CDR2 FQNNGV. CDR3 coding DNA: TGTGCCAGCAGTCCCCGCAGCGGTCCGTACAATGAGCAGTTCTTC. Translated, it gives CASSPRSGPYNEQFF.

This clone came up a few times. The chain recombines TRBV27 with TRBJ2-7; D remains unclear. The germline V gene has CDR1 MNHEY and CDR2 SMNVEV (reference sequence). V lost 5 bases to trimming and J lost 7 bases, with 18 bases between them. The CDR3 sequence is 14 residues long. CDR3 DNA: TGTGCCAGCAGTCGGGCCGGGTCCGTAGGGGAGCAGTACTTC. Residues: CASSRAGSVGEQYF.

The genes are TRBV28 and TRBJ1-2, with D perhaps matching TRBD1 (6 bases). Germline assignment: CDR1 MDHEN and CDR2 SYDVKM. The CDR3 contains 14 residues. V was cut by 6 bases and J by 7 bases, with 18 bases left in between. The CDR3 region has the DNA TGTGCCAGCAGCCAAAGGTTACAGGGATCTGGCTACACCTTC. Its protein is CASSQRLQGSGYTF.

This clone showed up just a few times. The gene calls are TRBV4-2 and TRBJ1-2, with 9 positions matching TRBD1. V was pared by 4 bases and J by 2 bases, with 8 bases of the junction left unmatched. CDR3 length: 16 residues. Germline V gene data show CDR1 as LGHNA and CDR2 as YNFKEQ. For the CDR3, the DNA is TGTGCCAGCAGCCGGGATAGGACAGGGGTAAACTATGGCTACACCTTC. Protein: CASSRDRTGVNYGYTF.

The CDR3 nucleotides read TGTGCCAGCATTTTTTCTCGGGGGACCAACACTGAAGCTTTCTTT. Protein: CASIFSRGTNTEAFF. V usage is TRBV28 and J usage is TRBJ1-1; D is perhaps TRBD1 (5 bases). The CDR3 covers 15 residues. Trimming pared 7 bases from V and 2 bases from J, leaving 17 bases between. Germline-derived CDR1 and CDR2 are MDHEN and SYDVKM.

This clone was observed a handful of times. V and J are TRBV10-3 and TRBJ1-1; D perhaps matches TRBD1 (5 bases). Germline loops: CDR1 ENHRY, CDR2 SYGVKD. This CDR3 comprises 13 residues. V lost 10 bases, J lost 5 bases, and 17 bases lay in between. CDR3 coding DNA: TGTGCCACCTTGGTCGGGGGGGGTACTGAAGCTTTCTTT. It codes for CATLVGGGTEAFF.

V and J are TRBV18 and TRBJ2-7; perhaps TRBD1 as D (6 bases). This CDR3 has 14 amino acids. V dropped 6 bases and J dropped 0 bases, with 12 bases sitting between them. Germline assignment: CDR1 KGHSH and CDR2 LQKENI. For the CDR3, the DNA is TGTGCCAGCTCGCCCGGACAGAACTCCTACGAGCAGTACTTC. Translating it yields CASSPGQNSYEQYF.

This chain connects TRBV18 to TRBJ1-5; D unclear. V lost 5 bases and J lost 0, with 8 bases in between. The germline V gene has CDR1 KGHSH and CDR2 LQKENI. The CDR3 consists of 14 residues. The CDR3 DNA is TGTGCCAGCTCAACGGCGATTAGCAATCAGCCCCAGCATTTT. Protein product: CASSTAISNQPQHF. Using reference TRBV18 and TRBJ1-5 for the parts outside the CDR3, the full variable domain is NAGVMQNPRHLVRRRGQEARLRCSPMKGHSHVYWYRQLPEEGLKFMVYLQKENIIDESGMPKERFSAEFPKEGPSILRIQQVVRGDSAAYFCASSTAISNQPQHFGDGTRLSIL.

The chain employs TRBV6-5 and TRBJ1-1; D is unclear. CDR1 is MNHEY and CDR2 is SVGAGI in the germline V gene. Trimming pared 4 bases from V and 0 bases from J, leaving 6 bases between. CDR3 length: 13 amino acids. The CDR3 DNA reads TGTGCCAGCAGTTCTCCTATGAACACTGAAGCTTTCTTT. It yields the protein CASSSPMNTEAFF.

The V gene is TRBV11-3, the J gene TRBJ1-2; 7 nucleotides align to TRBD1. J lost 3 bases, V lost 5 bases, and 21 bases had no gene match. This CDR3 is 19 amino acids long. The germline V gene encodes CDR1 SGHNT and CDR2 YENEEA. CDR3 sequence: CASSLYRGAGDGWDYGYTF. The CDR3 DNA reads as TGTGCCAGCAGCCTATACAGGGGCGCGGGTGATGGGTGGGACTATGGCTACACCTTC.

The J gene is TRBJ2-7, the V gene TRBV27, with D maybe TRBD2 (5 bases). Germline assignment: CDR1 MNHEY and CDR2 SMNVEV (reference sequence). Trimming left V 4 bases short and J 4 bases short, with 14 bases between. This CDR3 is built from 14 residues. The DNA of the CDR3 is TGTGCCAGCAGTTACCACTTGAGCGGTTACGAGCAGTACTTC. Translation gives CASSYHLSGYEQYF.

The chain joins TRBV28 to TRBJ1-5; no reliable D call. CDR3 length: 14 residues. V lost 3 bases to trimming and J lost 9 bases, with 15 bases between them. The germline V gene has CDR1 MDHEN and CDR2 SYDVKM. The CDR3 is CASSLRNRLGPQHF. The CDR3 bases are TGTGCCAGCAGTTTGAGGAACCGCCTCGGGCCCCAGCATTTT.

The V call is TRBV5-1, the J call TRBJ1-1, with TRBD1 as a possible D gene (6 bases). Germline CDR1 SGHRS, CDR2 YFSETQ. V shed 4 bases and J shed 1 base, with 14 bases lying between them. The CDR3 is 15 residues long. The CDR3 DNA reads TGCGCCAGCAGCCTCACAACAGGGACGAACACTGAAGCTTTCTTT. Encoded protein: CASSLTTGTNTEAFF.

This clone was detected once. The V and J genes are TRBV4-1 and TRBJ2-2; D gene uncertain. CDR1 is MGHRA and CDR2 is YSYEKL in the germline V gene. Between the trimmed V and J ends, which lost 1 base and 9 bases, there was a span of 18 bases. The CDR3 runs 16 residues. Here the CDR3 reads CASSQAGQTRTRELFF. As DNA, the CDR3 is TGCGCCAGCAGCCAAGCCGGCCAAACAAGGACGCGGGAGCTGTTTTTT.